This T cell receptor (beta chain) originates from a study of T cell changes during pregnancy in multiple sclerosis. The CDR3 extends over 16 amino acids. V dropped 0 bases and J dropped 5; count of bases not matched to a gene: 8. CDR1 GTSNPN and CDR2 SVGIG come from the germline V gene (reference sequence). Generated by immunoSEQ multiplex PCR, the TCRdb table keeps only in-frame clones and is missing some. This sample yields tens of thousands of clones, of which about 86% are seen a single time; over 4% belongs to the top ten. The TCR sequence derives from a human donor whose cells served as feeder cells for cultures in a pregnancy study. The V gene is TRBV30, the J gene TRBJ1-1; 11 nucleotides agree with TRBD1. The sample comprised peripheral blood from another person, used as feeder cells. DNA of the CDR3: TGTGCCTGGAGTGTACCGGACAGGGGGCCATGGACTGAAGCTTTCTTT. This gives the protein CAWSVPDRGPWTEAFF. Looking up the rest from reference TRBV30 and TRBJ1-1 gives the full variable domain: SQTIHQWPATLVQPVGSPLSLECTVEGTSNPNLYWYRQAAGRGLQLLFYSVGIGQISSEVPQNLSASRPQDRQFILSSKKLLLSDSGFYLCAWSVPDRGPWTEAFFGQGTRLTVV.